This passage covers 23 T cell receptor beta chains from one sample sequenced in a study of T cells in Graves' hyperthyroidism and ophthalmopathy. It was RNA transcripts that yielded the amplified TCR beta CDR3 regions. TCR CDR3 regions were first amplified by RT-PCR with HTBI primers. From the multiplex PCR reads, TCRdb called clonotypes with MiXCR, one entry per CDR3 protein. The sample records 750,000 to 900,000 distinct CDR3 sequences, approximately 40% being singletons. The source material was blood. These receptors all come from a man between 18 and 35 years old with Graves' hyperthyroidism.

The chain uses TRBV13 and TRBJ1-1, with a possible D match to TRBD1 (5 bases). The CDR3 runs to 17 residues. The ends were cut back, 5 bases at V and 0 bases at J, with 19 bases in the middle. CDR1 and CDR2 from the germline V gene are PRHDT and FYEKMQ (reference sequence). CDR3 sequence (DNA): TGTGCCAGCAGCCCCCTCGACAGCGATATCATGAACACTGAAGCTTTCTTT. Translated: CASSPLDSDIMNTEAFF.

In its sample, this clonotype was seen many times. The chain's CDR3 is CSVVMTGATNTEAFF. The CDR3 DNA reads TGCAGCGTTGTCATGACAGGGGCGACGAACACTGAAGCTTTCTTT. The chain recombines TRBV29-1 with TRBJ1-1; 8 bases agree with TRBD1. The ends lost 4 bases at V and 1 base at J; junction bases unmatched: 8. The CDR3 has 15 amino acids. Germline V gene data show CDR1 as SQVTM and CDR2 as ANQGSEA.

The chain joins TRBV19 to TRBJ2-1, with 9 bases fitting TRBD2. V trimming: 7 bases; J trimming: 9 bases; junction bases outside the gene matches: 7. Germline CDR1 LNHDA, CDR2 SQIVND (reference sequence). The CDR3 covers 13 residues. The CDR3 nucleotides read TGTGCCAGTACCCTGACTAGCGGAAGTGAGCAGTTCTTC. Protein sequence: CASTLTSGSEQFF.

This sequence joins TRBV4-1 and TRBJ2-2, with D possibly being TRBD2 (6 bases). V was trimmed by 2 bases and J by 6 bases, leaving 16 bases between them. Germline CDR1 MGHRA, CDR2 YSYEKL. The CDR3 runs to 16 residues. In DNA, the CDR3 is TGCGCCAGCAGCCAAACGGGAGCAGGGCCCCCCGGGGAGCTGTTTTTT. It translates to CASSQTGAGPPGELFF.

Only a few counts were recorded for this clonotype. At one of its ends the junction is not consistent with the germline gene, which may arise from a read error. This chain joins TRBV10-1 and TRBJ1-1, with TRBD1 as a possible D gene (6 bases). CDR3 length equals 16 residues. Germline assignment: CDR1 WNHNN and CDR2 SYGVQD (reference sequence). CDR3 coding DNA: TGTGCCAGCAGTGACCCGGTGACAGGTTTGGGCACTGAAGCTTTCTTT. Protein: CASSDPVTGLGTEAFF.

The J gene is TRBJ2-5, the V gene TRBV11-2; 13 bases match TRBD2. CDR3 size: 15 residues. Germline V gene data show CDR1 as SGHAT and CDR2 as FQNNGV. With V trimmed by 3 bases and J by 5 bases, 3 bases remained unmatched. CDR3 sequence reads: CASSFRTSGGETQYF. The CDR3 DNA sequence: TGTGCCAGCAGCTTTCGGACTAGCGGGGGCGAGACCCAGTACTTC.

The chain carries TRBV7-2 and TRBJ2-7; 7 nucleotides agree with TRBD1. The CDR3 totals 14 residues. CDR1 is SGHTA, CDR2 FQGNSA, per germline. The V segment lost 8 bases and the J segment 3 bases; nucleotides outside the gene matches: 10. CDR3 nucleotide sequence: TGTGCCAGCGGCCGGCGGACAGGCTACTACGAGCAGTACTTC. Translation gives CASGRRTGYYEQYF.

This chain links TRBV2 with TRBJ2-5; TRBD2 matches 10 bases. V lost 4 bases, J lost 5 bases, and 7 bases stayed unmatched. There are 15 residues in the CDR3. Germline CDR1 SNHLY, CDR2 FYNNEI. CDR3 region: CASSGASGRRETQYF. The DNA for the CDR3 is TGTGCCAGCAGTGGAGCTAGCGGGAGACGTGAGACCCAGTACTTC.

The chain recombines TRBV29-1 with TRBJ2-7; the D gene is possibly TRBD2 (6 bases). V was clipped by 7 bases and J by 7 bases, with 20 bases between them. CDR1 is SQVTM, CDR2 ANQGSEA, per germline. The CDR3 runs 13 residues. The CDR3 loop reads CSASSRDLEEQYF. The CDR3 DNA reads TGCAGCGCCAGCAGCCGGGACTTGGAAGAGCAGTACTTC.

This clonotype was recorded many times. The chain has TRBV2 and TRBJ1-5; D unresolved. The CDR3 length is 14 residues. V gave up 7 bases and J gave up 2 bases, with 12 bases separating them. CDR1 and CDR2 (germline): SNHLY, FYNNEI. CDR3 sequence (DNA): TGTGCCAGCAAAAACCGGGAGGGCAATCAGCCCCAGCATTTT. Amino acid sequence: CASKNREGNQPQHF.

This clonotype was found many times. The chain joins TRBV15 to TRBJ2-7; D is possibly TRBD1 (6 bases). The CDR3 covers 15 residues. Germline-derived CDR1 and CDR2 are LNHNV and YYDKDF (reference sequence). V lost 1 base to trimming and J lost 3 bases, with 13 bases between them. The CDR3 DNA follows: TGTGCCACCAGCAGAGCCACCAGGGGCTTCTACGAGCAGTACTTC. It encodes CATSRATRGFYEQYF.

This clonotype occurred many times. The rearrangement links TRBV12-3 or TRBV12-4 to TRBJ1-5; D remains unclear. The CDR3 spans 12 residues. Between the trimmed V and J ends, which lost 6 bases and 5 bases, there was a span of 8 bases. In DNA, the CDR3 is TGTGCCAGCAGCCTGACGTATCAGCCCCAGCATTTT. It specifies CASSLTYQPQHF.

This clonotype was observed a handful of times. The genes are TRBV20-1 and TRBJ2-2; TRBD1 matches at 9 bases. The germline gives CDR1 DFQATT, CDR2 SNEGSKA (reference sequence). V was clipped by 6 bases and J by 6 bases; unmatched bases: 11. This CDR3 contains 15 residues. The CDR3 sequence: CSAMSGTGFSGELFF. As DNA, the CDR3 is TGCAGTGCCATGTCCGGGACAGGGTTCTCCGGGGAGCTGTTTTTT.

In regard to this clonotype: A much larger clone differs from this one at a single base, so this may be a read error. This CDR3 fails to terminate in the conserved phenylalanine or tryptophan, so it likely reflects a read error. V is TRBV20-1 and J is TRBJ1-5; D uncertain. The CDR3 has 13 residues. With 1 base removed from V and 4 bases from J, the gap between germline ends came to 8 bases. CDR1 is DFQATT, CDR2 SNEGSKA, per germline (reference sequence). For the CDR3, the DNA is TGCAGTGCTAGAGCCACGTTAAATCAGCCCCAGCATCTT. The encoded protein is CSARATLNQPQHL.

This chain connects TRBV7-2 to TRBJ1-4; a weak D match, TRBD1 (6 bases). The CDR3 is made up of 16 amino acids. Trimming took 7 bases from V and 8 from J, leaving 23 bases between them. The germline CDR1 and CDR2 sequences are SGHTA and FQGNSA. CDR3 DNA: TGTGCCAGCACCTCCCCCCAGGCAGGGGCTGGCGAAAAACTGTTTTTT. Protein: CASTSPQAGAGEKLFF.

This clonotype was picked up many times. The chain couples TRBV29-1 to TRBJ2-5; the D gene is possibly TRBD1 (6 bases). The germline gives CDR1 SQVTM, CDR2 ANQGSEA. The V and J ends lost 0 bases and 4 bases respectively, with 9 bases between them. This CDR3 is built from 13 residues. DNA of the CDR3: TGCAGCGTTGAAGAAGGGGGACGAGAGACCCAGTACTTC. It encodes CSVEEGGRETQYF.

The chain uses TRBV7-3 and TRBJ2-7; no definite D call. The V end lost 5 bases, the J end lost 5 bases, and 16 bases lay between the germline ends. From germline, CDR1 is SGHTA and CDR2 FQGTGA. CDR3 length: 14 amino acids. The CDR3 is CASSPHLKTDEQYF. The CDR3 DNA reads TGTGCCAGCAGCCCCCATCTCAAAACTGACGAGCAGTACTTC.

This clonotype was picked up many times. This chain joins TRBV19 and TRBJ1-4, with a possible D match to TRBD1 (6 bases). Trimming stripped 8 bases from V and 0 bases from J, with 10 bases between. The V gene's germline CDR1 is LNHDA and CDR2 SQIVND (reference sequence). This CDR3 comprises 14 residues. The CDR3 nucleotides read TGTGCCAGTCACGGACAGCCAACTAATGAAAAACTGTTTTTT. Protein product: CASHGQPTNEKLFF. Based on the CDR3 plus reference TRBV19 and TRBJ1-4, the full variable domain is DGGITQSPKYLFRKEGQNVTLSCEQNLNHDAMYWYRQDPGQGLRLIYYSQIVNDFQKGDIAEGYSVSREKKESFPLTVTSAQKNPTAFYLCASHGQPTNEKLFFGSGTQLSVL.

CDR3 amino acids: CASSQDAYPAFF. CDR3 in DNA: TGTGCCAGCAGCCAAGATGCCTACCCGGCGTTTTTT. This sequence joins TRBV5-5 and TRBJ1-4; D is ambiguous. Per the germline V gene, CDR1 is SGHKS and CDR2 is YYEKEE (reference sequence). V was shortened by 4 bases and J by 16 bases, with 17 bases between the two germline ends. This CDR3 is built from 12 residues.

This chain connects TRBV4-1 to TRBJ2-7, with 10 bases lining up with TRBD1. CDR1 and CDR2 (germline): MGHRA, YSYEKL. Trimming removed 1 base from V and 2 bases from J; junction bases left unmatched: 5. The CDR3 length is 16 residues. The CDR3 bases are TGCGCCAGCAGCCAAGTAATGGGACAGGGGACCTACGAGCAGTACTTC. This codes for CASSQVMGQGTYEQYF.

The sample holds many counts of this clonotype. The chain has TRBV7-9 and TRBJ2-5; TRBD2 is a possible D gene (5 bases). V was clipped by 0 bases and J by 3 bases, with 8 bases between them. Germline CDR1 and CDR2: SEHNR and FQNEAQ (reference sequence). The length of the CDR3 is 14 residues. The CDR3 loop is CASSLAAGKETQYF. The CDR3 DNA reads TGTGCCAGCAGCTTAGCCGCCGGGAAAGAGACCCAGTACTTC. Filled out from reference TRBV7-9 and TRBJ2-5, the complete variable domain reads DTGVSQNPRHKITKRGQNVTFRCDPISEHNRLYWYRQTLGQGPEFLTYFQNEAQLEKSRLLSDRFSAERPKGSFSTLEIQRTEQGDSAMYLCASSLAAGKETQYFGPGTRLLVL.

The table lists this clonotype with many counts. This chain uses TRBV19 with TRBJ1-2; 7 bases match TRBD1. CDR3 length: 16 residues. Losses at the gene ends were 5 bases for V and 4 bases for J; bases not matched to a gene: 13. From germline, CDR1 is LNHDA and CDR2 SQIVND (reference sequence). CDR3 coding DNA: TGTGCCAGTAGTTCAGACCGGGAAGGGGGCAGCTATGGCTACACCTTC. Residues: CASSSDREGGSYGYTF.

The V gene is TRBV7-9, the J gene TRBJ2-7; 11 bases agree with TRBD2. The CDR3 length is 16 residues. The germline CDR1 and CDR2 sequences are SEHNR and FQNEAQ (reference sequence). The trim removed 5 bases at V and 3 bases at J, leaving 9 bases unmatched. In DNA form, the CDR3 reads TGTGCCAGCAGCCGATCCCTGACTAGCGGGAACTACGAGCAGTACTTC. Protein product: CASSRSLTSGNYEQYF.